These 9 T cell receptor beta chains came from one sample sequenced in a study of blood T cell repertoires in COVID-19. The data were produced by immunoSEQ multiplex PCR, yet TCRdb's version contains in-frame clones alone and is incomplete. This sample has about 110,000 clones; roughly 80% occur once, and the top ten carry about 4.5%. Material for sequencing was peripheral blood. Receptors originate from a human donor in a cohort sampled during active or convalescent COVID-19.

This rearrangement joins TRBV29-1 to TRBJ2-2; TRBD1 matches at 10 bases. CDR3 length: 15 residues. Germline loops: CDR1 SQVTM, CDR2 ANQGSEA. The trim removed 2 bases at V and 3 bases at J, leaving 3 bases unmatched. The CDR3 here is CSVEWGQGYTGELFF. CDR3 DNA: TGCAGCGTTGAATGGGGACAGGGGTACACCGGGGAGCTGTTTTTT.

The chain has TRBV10-3 and TRBJ2-2; TRBD1 aligns across 8 bases. Germline V gene sequence: CDR1 ENHRY, CDR2 SYGVKD. Trimming at V came to 7 bases and at J to 5 bases, leaving 9 bases not matched to a gene. This CDR3 comprises 15 residues. CDR3 nucleotides: TGTGCCATCAAAGGGGTGACAGGGGAAACCGGGGAGCTGTTTTTT. Its protein product is CAIKGVTGETGELFF.

The V gene is TRBV20-1, the J gene TRBJ1-5, with D perhaps TRBD1 (6 bases). The germline V and J ends were trimmed by 3 bases and 7 bases, with 16 bases remaining between them. Germline V lookup: CDR1 DFQATT, CDR2 SNEGSKA (reference sequence). This CDR3 has 14 amino acids. CDR3 protein: CSASRQALDQPQHF. CDR3 nucleotides: TGCAGTGCTAGTCGACAGGCACTCGACCAGCCCCAGCATTTT.

This clone was detected only once. The genes are TRBV25-1 and TRBJ2-5; D call uncertain. The CDR3 runs to 14 residues. Trimming removed 0 bases at V and 5 bases at J, with 10 bases between. The germline V gene encodes CDR1 MGHDK and CDR2 SYGVNS. The CDR3 nucleotides are TGTGCCAGCAGTGAATATCCGGGTAGGGAGACCCAGTACTTC. Its protein product is CASSEYPGRETQYF.

The V and J genes are TRBV19 and TRBJ1-2, with D perhaps TRBD1 (5 bases). V lost 3 bases and J lost 11, with 28 bases in between. The germline V gene has CDR1 LNHDA and CDR2 SQIVND (reference sequence). The CDR3 is 17 residues long. As DNA, the CDR3 is TGTGCCAGTAGTATTAGGTACCTATTTCTCTTGAACCACAGGTACACCTTC. Its protein product is CASSIRYLFLLNHRYTF.

This chain links TRBV27 with TRBJ2-3; D gene unclear. The CDR3 sequence is 14 residues long. V was cut by 8 bases and J by 3 bases, with 15 bases left in between. CDR1 and CDR2 from the germline V gene are MNHEY and SMNVEV (reference sequence). CDR3 region: CASGLTRETDTQYF. The CDR3 DNA is TGTGCCAGCGGCCTGACACGAGAGACAGATACGCAGTATTTT.

The rearrangement links TRBV5-6 to TRBJ1-3; D ambiguous. The CDR3 contains 15 residues. The germline gives CDR1 SGHDT, CDR2 YYEEEE. Trimming cost V 1 base and J 0 bases, with 8 bases left between them. CDR3 nucleotide sequence: TGTGCCAGCAGCTTGTACTCCGGCTCTGGAAACACCATATATTTT. Translating it yields CASSLYSGSGNTIYF.

The gene calls are TRBV2 and TRBJ1-5; no clear D gene. Germline CDR1 and CDR2: SNHLY and FYNNEI. V was shortened by 0 bases and J by 5 bases, with 11 bases between the two germline ends. The CDR3 spans 15 residues. The CDR3: CASSEARKGDQPQHF. The CDR3 DNA reads TGTGCCAGCAGTGAAGCGAGGAAAGGAGATCAGCCCCAGCATTTT.

DNA for the CDR3: TGTGCCAGCAGCTTAGACCCGAGCTCCTACAATGAGCAGTTCTTC. Amino acid sequence: CASSLDPSSYNEQFF. The J gene is TRBJ2-1, the V gene TRBV11-2; D unclear. V was cut by 0 bases and J by 0 bases, with 6 bases left in between. The V gene's germline CDR1 is SGHAT and CDR2 FQNNGV. The CDR3 is made up of 15 amino acids.